The 27 T cell receptor beta chains in this list originate from one sample, sequenced in a study of identical twins. TCRdb re-called the 5' RACE reads through MiXCR, storing one row per CDR3 protein. The table includes some 270,000 distinct CDR3 sequences, about 8% detected once. These records were also assigned to another study, of yellow fever vaccine responses in identical twins.

The sequencing input was CD8+ T cells sorted from blood. These receptors were collected from a young woman in good health.

This clonotype was counted ten times or more. The gene calls are TRBV20-1 and TRBJ2-1; 11 nucleotides match TRBD2. The germline CDR1 and CDR2 sequences are DFQATT and SNEGSKA (reference sequence). V was pared by 4 bases and J by 4 bases, with 6 bases of the junction left unmatched. The CDR3 length is 15 residues. CDR3 DNA sequence: TGCAGTGCTAATGAGCGGACTAGCGGGTACAATGAGCAGTTCTTC. Protein product: CSANERTSGYNEQFF.

J is TRBJ1-3 and V is TRBV7-9, with unresolved D. Trimming took 3 bases from V and 4 from J, leaving 4 bases between them. The CDR3 has 12 amino acids. Germline assignment: CDR1 SEHNR and CDR2 FQNEAQ (reference sequence). The DNA of the CDR3 is TGTGCCAGCAGCTTGGGCGGAAACACCATATATTTT. It encodes CASSLGGNTIYF.

The chain uses TRBV28 and TRBJ2-7; the match to TRBD2 covers 9 bases. CDR3 length equals 15 residues. The J segment lost 1 base and the V segment lost 5 bases, leaving 6 bases of the junction unmatched. The germline V gene encodes CDR1 MDHEN and CDR2 SYDVKM. The CDR3 DNA reads TGTGCCAGCAGTCCCCGACTAGCGGAATCCTACGAGCAGTACTTC. It encodes CASSPRLAESYEQYF.

This clonotype was found a few times. The chain couples TRBV6-2 or TRBV6-3 to TRBJ2-1; D uncertain. Trimming cost V 4 bases and J 8 bases, with 15 bases left between them. Per germline, CDR1 MNHEY and CDR2 SVGEGT. The CDR3 is 14 amino acids. CDR3 amino acids: CASSSTGIFYEQFF. The DNA of the CDR3 is TGTGCCAGCAGTTCAACTGGGATTTTCTATGAGCAGTTCTTC.

This clonotype was found many times. J is TRBJ2-7 and V is TRBV28; tentatively, D is TRBD2 (5 bases). The CDR3 is 13 residues long. From germline, CDR1 is MDHEN and CDR2 SYDVKM. The V and J ends lost 2 bases and 5 bases respectively, with 10 bases between them. This chain's CDR3 is CASSLPNGDEQYF. The CDR3 DNA reads TGTGCCAGCAGTTTACCAAACGGGGACGAGCAGTACTTC.

The CDR3 DNA follows: TGCGCCAGCAGCCCGAGTAGGGGGCTTTCCACCGGGGAGCTGTTTTTT. It is translated as CASSPSRGLSTGELFF. The chain links TRBV4-3 to TRBJ2-2; TRBD1 agrees at 7 bases. Per germline, CDR1 LGHNA and CDR2 YSLEER. V was clipped by 4 bases and J by 4 bases; unmatched bases: 9. This CDR3 has 16 amino acids.

This clonotype was observed a few times. CDR3 loop: CASSPDPHEAFF. The CDR3 DNA follows: TGTGCCAGCAGCCCAGACCCCCATGAAGCTTTCTTT. The rearrangement uses TRBV12-3 or TRBV12-4 and TRBJ1-1; D call uncertain. The CDR3 has 12 residues. Trimming pared 6 bases from V and 7 bases from J, leaving 12 bases between.

This clonotype was detected only a few times. The genes are TRBV27 and TRBJ2-1; 7 bases are shared with TRBD2. Germline V gives CDR1 MNHEY, CDR2 SMNVEV (reference sequence). The CDR3 runs to 16 residues. V shed 2 bases, J shed 8 bases, and the junction held 12 bases outside the gene matches. This CDR3 reads CASSLLLAGVSDEQFF. The CDR3 DNA sequence: TGTGCCAGCAGTTTACTTCTCGCGGGAGTGAGCGATGAGCAGTTCTTC.

This clonotype was counted only a few times. The chain uses TRBV4-2 and TRBJ1-4; D gene ambiguous. This CDR3 has 14 amino acids. The V and J ends lost 4 bases and 2 bases respectively, with 8 bases between them. CDR1 is LGHNA and CDR2 is YNFKEQ in the germline V gene. The CDR3 sequence is CASSLTDTNEKLFF. CDR3 nucleotide sequence: TGTGCCAGCAGCCTGACTGATACTAATGAAAAACTGTTTTTT.

This clonotype was counted at least ten times. The rearrangement joins TRBV7-6 to TRBJ1-6; 7 nucleotides match TRBD1. This CDR3 spans 13 amino acids. V lost 5 bases to trimming and J lost 8 bases; unmatched junction nucleotides: 3. CDR1 and CDR2 (germline): SGHVS, FNYEAQ. In DNA, the CDR3 is TGTGCCAGCAGCCGGGACAGTTATTCACCCCTCCACTTT. Its protein is CASSRDSYSPLHF.

This clonotype came up a few times. The chain recombines TRBV4-3 with TRBJ2-1, with 9 nucleotides matching TRBD2. The germline V gene has CDR1 LGHNA and CDR2 YSLEER. The CDR3 is made up of 16 amino acids. The ends lost 3 bases at V and 2 bases at J; junction bases unmatched: 5. CDR3 amino acids: CASSHQLAGPYNEQFF. In nucleotides, the CDR3 is TGCGCCAGCAGCCATCAACTAGCGGGTCCCTACAATGAGCAGTTCTTC.

The V call is TRBV6-1, the J call TRBJ2-7; 10 bases agree with TRBD2. V lost 5 bases and J lost 5; bases outside the gene matches: 9. Per germline, CDR1 MNHNS and CDR2 SASEGT. The CDR3 is made up of 15 amino acids. The CDR3 loop reads CASSPRGLAGDEQYF. Written as DNA, the CDR3 is TGTGCCAGCAGTCCCCGTGGGCTAGCGGGAGACGAGCAGTACTTC.

In this sample, this clonotype turned up many times. The CDR3 DNA follows: TGTGCCAGCAGGGGTGGGACTAGGGTCCCCAATGAGCAGTTCTTC. Its translation: CASRGGTRVPNEQFF. The rearrangement links TRBV12-3 or TRBV12-4 to TRBJ2-1; 8 positions match TRBD2. The CDR3 has 15 residues. The junction had 10 bases not matched to a gene; V was cut back by 6 bases and J by 6 bases.

This clonotype was found many times. The chain combines TRBV7-9 with TRBJ1-2; no definite D call. Trimming shortened V by 5 bases and J by 6 bases, and 13 bases separated the two germline ends. This CDR3 spans 13 amino acids. In germline, CDR1 is SEHNR, CDR2 FQNEAQ (reference sequence). The CDR3 region has the DNA TGTGCCAGCAGCAAGGGTCGCGCGGATGGCTACACCTTC. Protein: CASSKGRADGYTF.

This clonotype was observed many times. J is TRBJ1-1 and V is TRBV3-1, with unresolved D. Trimming left V 2 bases short and J 0 bases short, with 7 bases between. The CDR3 sequence is 14 residues long. CDR1 is LGHDT, CDR2 YNNKEL, per germline (reference sequence). CDR3 loop: CASSQSGVNTEAFF. CDR3 in DNA: TGTGCCAGCAGCCAATCCGGGGTGAACACTGAAGCTTTCTTT.

This CDR3 reads CASSYEGGSETQYF. DNA of the CDR3: TGTGCCAGCAGTTATGAAGGGGGATCCGAGACCCAGTACTTC. The rearrangement links TRBV6-5 to TRBJ2-5; a weak D match, TRBD1 (6 bases). The CDR3 consists of 14 residues. CDR1 is MNHEY and CDR2 is SVGAGI in the germline V gene. V lost 3 bases to trimming and J lost 5 bases, with 13 bases between them.

The table lists this clonotype with many counts. The V call is TRBV5-5, the J call TRBJ2-3, with D tentatively TRBD1 or TRBD2 (5 bases each). The CDR3 is 17 residues long. Germline CDR1 is SGHKS and CDR2 is YYEKEE (reference sequence). Trimming left V 0 bases short and J 4 bases short, with 18 bases between. The CDR3 sequence: CASSLGWIGAGADTQYF. The CDR3 region has the DNA TGTGCCAGCAGCTTGGGATGGATAGGGGCCGGGGCAGATACGCAGTATTTT.

This clonotype was counted between two and nine times. The CDR3, as DNA: TGCGCCAGCAGCCAAGATGCGGGTTGGGAGCAGTTCTTC. Its translation: CASSQDAGWEQFF. This chain links TRBV4-3 with TRBJ2-1; D is possibly TRBD2 (5 bases). This CDR3 is built from 13 residues. CDR1 and CDR2 from the germline V gene are LGHNA and YSLEER. The ends were cut back, 0 bases at V and 10 bases at J, with 10 bases in the middle.

This clonotype was recorded many times. The V gene is TRBV7-9, the J gene TRBJ2-5, with D hard to call. The V end lost 1 base, the J end lost 5 bases, and 5 bases lay between the germline ends. The CDR3 spans 12 residues. Germline values: CDR1 SEHNR, CDR2 FQNEAQ (reference sequence). The CDR3 nucleotides are TGTGCCAGCAGCTTAGGACTGGAGACCCAGTACTTC. It translates to CASSLGLETQYF.

This clonotype was found a few times. The chain carries TRBV7-9 and TRBJ2-2; TRBD1 matches at 8 bases. The junction had 12 bases not matched to a gene; V was cut back by 3 bases and J by 6 bases. This CDR3 is built from 17 residues. Germline V gene sequence: CDR1 SEHNR, CDR2 FQNEAQ (reference sequence). For the CDR3, the DNA is TGTGCCAGCAGCTTTCCCGATGGACAGGGTGTGTCCGGGGAGCTGTTTTTT. Translation gives CASSFPDGQGVSGELFF.

The rearrangement links TRBV7-8 to TRBJ2-1; TRBD2 matches 8 bases. With V trimmed by 0 bases and J by 10 bases, 8 bases remained unmatched. Germline V lookup: CDR1 SGHVS, CDR2 FQNEAQ. The length of the CDR3 is 15 residues. CDR3 region: CASSLASGTFHEQFF. In nucleotides, the CDR3 is TGTGCCAGCAGCTTAGCTAGCGGGACATTCCACGAGCAGTTCTTC.

This clonotype was counted ten times or more. Germline is not matched at one junction end, which may reflect a read error. The chain carries TRBV28 and TRBJ1-5; D gene ambiguous. The CDR3 consists of 16 residues. From germline, CDR1 is MDHEN and CDR2 SYDVKM. The CDR3 is CASSPGFPASNEPQHF. DNA for the CDR3: TGTGCCAGCAGCCCAGGATTCCCGGCTTCCAATGAGCCCCAGCATTTT.

The chain recombines TRBV4-2 with TRBJ2-1; no definite D call. Trimming pared 0 bases from V and 7 bases from J, leaving 19 bases between. The CDR3 consists of 17 residues. Germline assignment: CDR1 LGHNA and CDR2 YNFKEQ. CDR3 sequence: CASSQESQVLGMNEQFF. The CDR3 DNA reads as TGTGCCAGCAGCCAAGAGTCTCAGGTACTGGGGATGAATGAGCAGTTCTTC.

The chain is built from TRBV30 and TRBJ1-4, with D possibly TRBD1 on 6 matching bases. This CDR3 has 11 residues. The V end was cut by 6 bases, the J end by 7 bases, with 9 bases between. Germline CDR1 reads GTSNPN; CDR2 reads SVGIG (reference sequence). CDR3 in DNA: TGTGCCTGTGCAGGGGCTGAAAAACTGTTTTTT. As protein: CACAGAEKLFF.

Many counts were recorded for this clonotype. The rearrangement links TRBV6-5 to TRBJ1-4; 7 nucleotides match TRBD1. The CDR3 is made up of 14 amino acids. Looked up from germline, CDR1 is MNHEY and CDR2 is SVGAGI. With 1 base clipped from V and 6 bases from J, the junction kept 2 bases outside the gene matches. In nucleotides, the CDR3 is TGTGCCAGCAGTTACTACAGGGGAGATGAAAAACTGTTTTTT. This codes for CASSYYRGDEKLFF.

This clonotype showed up just a few times. The chain employs TRBV29-1 and TRBJ2-2, with D perhaps matching TRBD2 (6 bases). This CDR3 comprises 17 residues. V lost 0 bases and J lost 5, with 19 bases in between. Looked up from germline, CDR1 is SQVTM and CDR2 is ANQGSEA. Written as DNA, the CDR3 is TGCAGCGTTGAAGACGAACCCCCGCAGGGAGGTACCGGGGAGCTGTTTTTT. This codes for CSVEDEPPQGGTGELFF.

V and J are TRBV4-2 and TRBJ2-2; the match to TRBD2 covers 14 bases. The V gene's germline CDR1 is LGHNA and CDR2 YNFKEQ. CDR3 length equals 21 residues. Trimming took 1 base from V and 3 from J; bases not matched to a gene: 13. CDR3 coding DNA: TGTGCCAGCAGCCAAGTTTTATTTGGAGGGACTAGCGGGAGTGACACCGGGGAGCTGTTTTTT. Protein sequence: CASSQVLFGGTSGSDTGELFF.